The present entry profiles one T cell receptor (beta chain) with its context. Its target is not known. These data come from a study of blood T cells in healthy people across ages. Study-wide findings and caveats: Possibly, changes in expanded clonotypes were confounded because donor CMV status was unknown. Age advanced and TCR beta diversity per million T cells fell, roughly linearly.

Sample-barcoded 5' priming and a J-beta primer mix drove a second PCR of roughly 7 to 11 cycles. Each cDNA molecule received a tag from a template-switch adaptor that had 12 random nucleotides. Using its own MiXCR run on the 5' RACE reads, TCRdb lists one record per CDR3 protein. The sample lists some 1.5 million distinct CDR3 sequences, roughly two fifths occurring once. Samples each had at least 6 micrograms of total RNA extracted. Germline loops: CDR1 LGHDT, CDR2 YNNKEL (reference sequence). The CDR3 contains 14 residues. The sample was blood. This TCR came from a woman under 30 in good health. The gene calls are TRBV3-1 and TRBJ2-4, with no clear D. The better agreement between TRBJ2-7 and the DNA end casts doubt on the J call. CDR3 protein: CASSESSKTYEQYF. In DNA, the CDR3 is TGTGCCAGCAGCGAGAGTAGCAAGACCTACGAGCAGTACTTC.